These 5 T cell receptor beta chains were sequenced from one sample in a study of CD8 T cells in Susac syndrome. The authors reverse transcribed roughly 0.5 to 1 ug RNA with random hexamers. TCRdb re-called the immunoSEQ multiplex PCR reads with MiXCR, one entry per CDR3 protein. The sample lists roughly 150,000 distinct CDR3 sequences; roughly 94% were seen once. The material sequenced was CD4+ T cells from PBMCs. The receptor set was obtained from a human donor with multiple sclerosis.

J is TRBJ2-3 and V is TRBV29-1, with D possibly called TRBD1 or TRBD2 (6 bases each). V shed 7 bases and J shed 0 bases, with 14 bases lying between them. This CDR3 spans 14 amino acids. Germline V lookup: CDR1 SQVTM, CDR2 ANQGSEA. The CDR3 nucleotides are TGCAGCGCCCTTGGAGGGGGTAGCACAGATACGCAGTATTTT. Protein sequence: CSALGGGSTDTQYF.

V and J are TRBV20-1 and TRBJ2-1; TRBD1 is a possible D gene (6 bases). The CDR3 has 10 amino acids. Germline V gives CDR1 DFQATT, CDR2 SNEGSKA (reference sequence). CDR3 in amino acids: CSLRGNEQFF. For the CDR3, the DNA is TGCAGCCTAAGGGGGAATGAGCAGTTCTTC.

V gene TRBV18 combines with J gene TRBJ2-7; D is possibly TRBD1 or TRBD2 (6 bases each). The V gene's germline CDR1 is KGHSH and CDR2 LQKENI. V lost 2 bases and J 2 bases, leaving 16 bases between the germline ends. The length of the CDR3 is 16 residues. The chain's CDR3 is CASSPSSLRGAYEQYF. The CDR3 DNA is TGTGCCAGCTCACCAAGTTCCCTAAGGGGGGCCTACGAGCAGTACTTC. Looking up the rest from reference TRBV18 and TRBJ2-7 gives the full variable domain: NAGVMQNPRHLVRRRGQEARLRCSPMKGHSHVYWYRQLPEEGLKFMVYLQKENIIDESGMPKERFSAEFPKEGPSILRIQQVVRGDSAAYFCASSPSSLRGAYEQYFGPGTRLTVT.

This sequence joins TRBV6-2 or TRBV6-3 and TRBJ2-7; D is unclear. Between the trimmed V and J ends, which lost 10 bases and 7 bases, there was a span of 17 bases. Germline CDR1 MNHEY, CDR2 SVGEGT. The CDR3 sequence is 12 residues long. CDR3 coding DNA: TGTGCCACCTGGACGGCGGCTGGGGAGCAGTACTTC. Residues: CATWTAAGEQYF.

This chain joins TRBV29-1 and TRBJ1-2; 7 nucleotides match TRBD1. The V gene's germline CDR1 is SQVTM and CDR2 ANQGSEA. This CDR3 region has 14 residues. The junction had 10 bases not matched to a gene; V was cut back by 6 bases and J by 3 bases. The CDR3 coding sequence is TGCAGCGTAGGAGGGGGGACAGACGACTATGGCTACACCTTC. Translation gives CSVGGGTDDYGYTF. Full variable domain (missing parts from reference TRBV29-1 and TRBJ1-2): SAVISQKPSRDICQRGTSLTIQCQVDSQVTMMFWYRQQPGQSLTLIATANQGSEATYESGFVIDKFPISRPNLTFSTLTVSNMSPEDSSIYLCSVGGGTDDYGYTFGSGTRLTVV.